The clone carrying this T cell receptor (beta chain) came up a few times. What it binds is not known. Time point reported: week 23, last vaccination. The investigators gave 300 ug of mutant IDH1 20-mer peptide in each vaccine dose, together with topical imiquimod. TCRdb keeps only in-frame clones here, not all; method: immunoSEQ multiplex PCR. The data contain 55,000 or so clones, roughly 80% of them seen just once; the ten biggest clones take up 6.2%. This specimen comes from a study of a mutant IDH1 vaccine in newly diagnosed glioma. Germline values: CDR1 SGDLS, CDR2 YYNGEE. V was clipped by 4 bases and J by 1 base, with 8 bases between them. The CDR3 consists of 13 residues.

The V call is TRBV9, the J call TRBJ1-1; a weak D match, TRBD1 (6 bases). The sequenced sample was PBMCs, obtained from a glioma patient whose treatment included an IDH1 peptide vaccine. The TCR originated in a man aged 40-49 years with glioma. The CDR3 nucleotides are TGTGCCAGCAGCCCACAGGGGAACACTGAAGCTTTCTTT. Translation: CASSPQGNTEAFF. The full variable domain, with the rest looked up from reference TRBV9 and TRBJ1-1, is DSGVTQTPKHLITATGQRVTLRCSPRSGDLSVYWYQQSLDQGLQFLIQYYNGEERAKGNILERFSAQQFPDLHSELNLSSLELGDSALYFCASSPQGNTEAFFGQGTRLTVV.